The present T cell receptor beta chain was sequenced within a study of T-cell memory formation after mild COVID-19. This clonotype was observed at least ten times. Its antigen is not identified. Study results and limitations: Day 37-peaking second-wave clones had unconfirmed SARS-CoV-2 specificity. From day 15 to 85, contracting clones were balanced between CD4 and CD8, whereas later expanders leaned toward CD4+. Clones which contracted sat mainly in CM and EM if CD4+, and in EMRA if CD8+.

Amplification by 5'RACE using constant-segment primers produced TCR alpha and TCR beta cDNA libraries that carried sample barcodes and UMIs. MiXCR was run by TCRdb on the 5' RACE reads, yielding one entry per CDR3 protein. The repertoire holds some 150,000 distinct CDR3 sequences, 6% to 7% seen once, with about 1.9% in the top ten. Germline lookup yields CDR1 LGHDT and CDR2 YNNKEL (reference sequence). V was pared by 0 bases and J by 9 bases, with 16 bases between. This CDR3 spans 15 amino acids. The V call is TRBV3-1, the J call TRBJ2-3; a possible D gene is TRBD2 (6 bases). This TCR came from an adult woman who had mild COVID-19 (a few samples of this study predate the infection). Cell type and time point are not known. The sample taken for sequencing was PBMCs or a T cell subset sorted from them (not recorded which). The CDR3 region has the DNA TGTGCCAGCAGCCAAGACCCTTCGACTAGTCGGACGCAGTATTTT. It specifies CASSQDPSTSRTQYF.